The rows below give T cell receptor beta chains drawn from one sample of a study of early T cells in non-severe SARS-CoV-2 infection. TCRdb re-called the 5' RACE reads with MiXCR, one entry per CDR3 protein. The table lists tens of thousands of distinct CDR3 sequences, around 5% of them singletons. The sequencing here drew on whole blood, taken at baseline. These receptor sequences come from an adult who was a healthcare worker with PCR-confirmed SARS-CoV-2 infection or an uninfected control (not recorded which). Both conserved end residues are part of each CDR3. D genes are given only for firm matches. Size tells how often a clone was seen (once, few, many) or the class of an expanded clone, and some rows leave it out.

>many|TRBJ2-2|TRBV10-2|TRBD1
TGCGCCAGCAGGCAGGGGGACAGTCGGACCGGGGAGCTGTTTTTT
CASRQGDSRTGELFF
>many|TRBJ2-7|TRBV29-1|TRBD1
TGCAGCGTTGAAGGGACAGGGGGCGGGAGGTACGAGCAGTACTTC
CSVEGTGGGRYEQYF
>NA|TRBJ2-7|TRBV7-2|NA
TGTGCCAGCAGCTTAGTAGAGGACCATGCCTACGAGCAGTACTTC
CASSLVEDHAYEQYF
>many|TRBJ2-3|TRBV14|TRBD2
TGTGCCAGCAGCCAAGATCTGAGCGGGAGGGCCGTGTTATGCACAGATACGCAGTATTTT
CASSQDLSGRAVLCTDTQYF
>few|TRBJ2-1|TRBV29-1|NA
TGCAGCGTTGGGGGCAGGGCACACAATGAGCAGTTCTTC
CSVGGRAHNEQFF
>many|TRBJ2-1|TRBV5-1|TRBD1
TGCGCCAGCAGCCGTGGACAGGTGGGCAATGAGCAGTTCTTC
CASSRGQVGNEQFF
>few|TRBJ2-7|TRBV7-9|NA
TGTGCCAGCACCCTAGAGGGCCTCGAGCAGTACTTC
CASTLEGLEQYF
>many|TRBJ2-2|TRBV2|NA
TGTGCCAGCAGTGCTGAAGCGGGTATTGGCGGGGAGCTGTTTTTT
CASSAEAGIGGELFF
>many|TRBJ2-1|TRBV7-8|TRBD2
TGTGCCAGCAGGTGGACTAGCGGGAATGAGCAGTTCTTC
CASRWTSGNEQFF
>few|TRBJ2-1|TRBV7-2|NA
TGTGCCAGCAGCTTATCCTATGAGCAGTTCTTC
CASSLSYEQFF
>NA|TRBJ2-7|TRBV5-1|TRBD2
TGCGCCAGCAGCTTTTGGACTAGCGGGGCCTACGAGCAGTACTTC
CASSFWTSGAYEQYF
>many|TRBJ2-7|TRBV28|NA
TGTGCCAGCAGTGCGACAGCCTCCTACGAGCAGTACTTC
CASSATASYEQYF
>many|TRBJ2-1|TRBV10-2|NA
TGCGCCAGCAGTGAGTTCGCTCGGGCAAGTGAGCAGTTCTTC
CASSEFARASEQFF
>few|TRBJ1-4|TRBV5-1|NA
TGCGCCAGCAGCTTGGCCGACAGGAGCCAGAATGAAAAACTGTTTTTT
CASSLADRSQNEKLFF
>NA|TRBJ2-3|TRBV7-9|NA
TGTGCCAGCAGCTGGACAGCTACGAATACGCAGTATTTT
CASSWTATNTQYF
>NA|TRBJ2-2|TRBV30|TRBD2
TGTGCCTGGAGTCGGGAGCTTAGGGAGGGAACCGGGGAGCTGTTTTTT
CAWSRELREGTGELFF
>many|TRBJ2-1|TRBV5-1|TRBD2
TGCGCCAGCGGCGGTGAACCCCCTAGCGGGAGGGCCTATGAGCAGTTCTTC
CASGGEPPSGRAYEQFF
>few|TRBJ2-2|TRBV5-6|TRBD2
TGTGCCAGCAGCTTTCCCTTGCTAGCGGGAGGGGACACCGGGGAGCTGTTTTTT
CASSFPLLAGGDTGELFF
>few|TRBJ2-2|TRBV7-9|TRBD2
TGTGCCAGCAGCCCGAGCGGGAGTCCCACCGGGGAGCTGTTTTTT
CASSPSGSPTGELFF
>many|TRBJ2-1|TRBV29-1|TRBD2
TGCAGCGTTGAGGATTTTCGAGCGGGAGGATACAATGAGCAGTTCTTC
CSVEDFRAGGYNEQFF
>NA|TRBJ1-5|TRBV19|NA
TGTGCCAGTACGGAGGTTTTGAGACGATATCAGCCCCAGCATTTT
CASTEVLRRYQPQHF
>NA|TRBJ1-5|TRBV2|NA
TGTGCCAGACAGGGCGATCAGCCCCAGCATTTT
CARQGDQPQHF